Listed below are T cell receptor beta chains from one sample, sequenced in a study of beta chain features in type 1 diabetes. Produced via immunoSEQ multiplex PCR; TCRdb's table is partial and in-frame only. The data contain around 280,000 clones, 14% to 15% of them singletons. Material: naive CD4+ T cells from blood. The receptors were sampled from a man between 18 and 35 years old with type 1 diabetes. Each CDR3 is given with its conserved first and last residue. A D gene is named only where the DNA matches it firmly. Part of the rows lack a size; the others show once, few, many or a class for expanded clones.

j_gene: TRBJ1-6
v_gene: TRBV19
abundance: .
d_gene: TRBD1
CDR3nt: TGTGCCAGCCGCAGGGACAGGGGAGCCTCACCCCTCCACTTT
CDR3aa: CASRRDRGASPLHF

j_gene: TRBJ1-1
v_gene: TRBV4-2
abundance: few
d_gene: .
CDR3nt: TGTGCCAGCAGCCAACGACCACAGGGAAGGAACACTGAAGCTTTCTTT
CDR3aa: CASSQRPQGRNTEAFF

j_gene: TRBJ2-2
v_gene: TRBV9
abundance: once
d_gene: .
CDR3nt: TGTGCCAGCAGCTCCGGACTGTTGGGGGGGGAGCTGTTTTTT
CDR3aa: CASSSGLLGGELFF

j_gene: TRBJ1-2
v_gene: TRBV6-6
abundance: .
d_gene: .
CDR3nt: TGTGCCAGCAGTTACGACGGGGGGGCACGCGGCTACACCTTC
CDR3aa: CASSYDGGARGYTF

j_gene: TRBJ2-7
v_gene: TRBV28
abundance: .
d_gene: TRBD1
CDR3nt: TGTGCCAGCAGTTTATTCGGGACAGGGGGTCTAGGGCAGTACTTC
CDR3aa: CASSLFGTGGLGQYF

j_gene: TRBJ2-3
v_gene: TRBV12-5
abundance: few
d_gene: TRBD1
CDR3nt: TGTGCTAGTGGTCTCAGGGGGCGCCGAGATACGCAGTATTTT
CDR3aa: CASGLRGRRDTQYF

j_gene: TRBJ2-7
v_gene: TRBV7-9
abundance: .
d_gene: TRBD2
CDR3nt: TGTGCCAGCAGCCCACGCCCCATAGCGGGAGGGACCTACGAGCAGTACTTC
CDR3aa: CASSPRPIAGGTYEQYF

j_gene: TRBJ1-5
v_gene: TRBV2
abundance: few
d_gene: .
CDR3nt: TGTGCCACCCAGGGGAATAACAATCAGCCCCAGCATTTT
CDR3aa: CATQGNNNQPQHF

j_gene: TRBJ2-3
v_gene: TRBV4-3
abundance: few
d_gene: TRBD2
CDR3nt: TGCGCCAGCAGCCAACCCAAGAGCGGGGGGACAGATACGCAGTATTTT
CDR3aa: CASSQPKSGGTDTQYF

j_gene: TRBJ2-1
v_gene: TRBV23-1
abundance: .
d_gene: TRBD1
CDR3nt: TGCGCCAGCAGACCCCTGCGACAGGGAAGCAATGAGCAGTTCTTC
CDR3aa: CASRPLRQGSNEQFF

j_gene: TRBJ2-1
v_gene: TRBV7-9
abundance: .
d_gene: TRBD2
CDR3nt: TGTGCCAGCAGCCCTCGACTAGCGGGAGACTTAGGGCAGTTCTTC
CDR3aa: CASSPRLAGDLGQFF

j_gene: TRBJ2-7
v_gene: TRBV15
abundance: .
d_gene: TRBD1
CDR3nt: TGTGCCACCAGCACCGAAAGCGGGACAGGGGAGTACTTC
CDR3aa: CATSTESGTGEYF

j_gene: TRBJ2-5
v_gene: TRBV2
abundance: few
d_gene: .
CDR3nt: TGTGCCAGCAGTACCCGACAGCAAGAGACCCAGTACTTC
CDR3aa: CASSTRQQETQYF

j_gene: TRBJ1-1
v_gene: TRBV21-1
abundance: few
d_gene: .
CDR3nt: TGTGCCAGCAGCAAAGCAACGGGCGGGGCACGAGATAACACTGAAGCTTTCTTT
CDR3aa: CASSKATGGARDNTEAFF

j_gene: TRBJ2-5
v_gene: TRBV25-1
abundance: .
d_gene: TRBD2
CDR3nt: TGTGCCAGCAGTCCCCTGGAGGTAGCGGGAAGAGGAGAGACCCAGTACTTC
CDR3aa: CASSPLEVAGRGETQYF

j_gene: TRBJ2-1
v_gene: TRBV6-6
abundance: .
d_gene: .
CDR3nt: TGTGCCAGCAGTTACCCTGAATACTCCAATGAGCAGTTCTTC
CDR3aa: CASSYPEYSNEQFF

j_gene: TRBJ1-4
v_gene: TRBV28
abundance: .
d_gene: .
CDR3nt: TGTGCCAGCCAACAGGGCGCCTGGGAAAAACTGTTTTTT
CDR3aa: CASQQGAWEKLFF

j_gene: TRBJ1-2
v_gene: TRBV29-1
abundance: few
d_gene: TRBD1
CDR3nt: TGCAGCGCCTCACCGACAGGGGAATTGGATGGCTACACCTTC
CDR3aa: CSASPTGELDGYTF

j_gene: TRBJ1-3
v_gene: TRBV9
abundance: few
d_gene: .
CDR3nt: TGTGCCAGCAGCCTTGAGAGCTCCTCTGGAAACACCATATATTTT
CDR3aa: CASSLESSSGNTIYF

j_gene: TRBJ2-5
v_gene: TRBV5-1
abundance: few
d_gene: .
CDR3nt: TGCGCCAGCAGCTTTGAGGAGACCCAGTACTTC
CDR3aa: CASSFEETQYF

j_gene: TRBJ2-2
v_gene: TRBV15
abundance: .
d_gene: .
CDR3nt: TGTGCCACCAGCAGAGTGGGCGCCGCCGGGGAGCTGTTTTTT
CDR3aa: CATSRVGAAGELFF